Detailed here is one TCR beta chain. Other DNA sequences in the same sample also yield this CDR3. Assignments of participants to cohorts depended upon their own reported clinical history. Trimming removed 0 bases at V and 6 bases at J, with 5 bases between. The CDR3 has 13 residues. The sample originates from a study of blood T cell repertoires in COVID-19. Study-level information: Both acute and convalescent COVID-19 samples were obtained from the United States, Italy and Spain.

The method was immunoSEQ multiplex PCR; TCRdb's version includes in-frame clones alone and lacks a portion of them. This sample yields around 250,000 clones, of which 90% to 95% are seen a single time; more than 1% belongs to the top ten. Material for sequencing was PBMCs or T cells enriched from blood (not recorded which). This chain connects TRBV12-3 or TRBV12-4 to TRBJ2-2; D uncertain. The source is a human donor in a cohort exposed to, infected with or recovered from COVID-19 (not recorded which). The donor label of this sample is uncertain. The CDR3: CASSLASPGELFF. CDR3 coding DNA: TGTGCCAGCAGTTTAGCTAGCCCCGGGGAGCTGTTTTTT.